A single sample gave rise to the 25 T cell receptor beta chains below, sequenced in a study of blood T cell repertoires in COVID-19. The method was immunoSEQ multiplex PCR; TCRdb's version includes in-frame clones alone and lacks a portion of them. The data hold roughly 170,000 clones, with 84% observed a single time. Material: peripheral blood. These receptors were obtained from a man aged 35 to 55 who had recovered from COVID-19.

This clone appeared a single time. The chain uses TRBV2 and TRBJ1-6, with TRBD1 matching 7 bases. CDR1 is SNHLY, CDR2 FYNNEI, per germline. V was pared by 6 bases and J by 12 bases, with 11 bases of the junction left unmatched. This CDR3 is built from 14 residues. The CDR3 protein is CASSKTGNLVPLHF. The CDR3 nucleotides read TGTGCCAGCAGCAAGACAGGGAATTTGGTACCCCTCCACTTT.

This clone showed up just a few times. The chain has TRBV3-1 (or the pseudogene TRBV3-2) and TRBJ1-6, with 9 bases aligning to TRBD1. The CDR3 length is 13 residues. V lost 8 bases to trimming and J lost 8 bases; unmatched junction nucleotides: 4. Germline V gene lookup returns CDR1 LGHDT and CDR2 YNNKEL (reference sequence). CDR3 region: CASGRDRDSPLHF. In DNA, the CDR3 is TGTGCCAGCGGCCGGGACAGGGATTCACCCCTCCACTTT.

This clone was detected once. The chain couples TRBV6-5 to TRBJ2-7, with 8 bases matching TRBD1. V gave up 2 bases and J gave up 5 bases; unmatched junction bases: 5. Per germline, CDR1 MNHEY and CDR2 SVGAGI. The CDR3 length is 14 residues. The CDR3 spells CASSYGQGRNEQYF. The CDR3 nucleotides read TGTGCCAGCAGTTACGGACAGGGTAGAAACGAGCAGTACTTC.

In DNA, the CDR3 is TGTGCCAGCATTAGCGGGACCGGGGAGCTGTTTTTT. This encodes CASISGTGELFF. The chain combines TRBV28 with TRBJ2-2; 7 nucleotides agree with TRBD2. The CDR3 loop spans 12 amino acids. Germline V CDR1 and CDR2: MDHEN, SYDVKM. V lost 7 bases and J lost 5; bases outside the gene matches: 1.

The chain recombines TRBV18 with TRBJ2-7, with 7 bases lining up with TRBD2. The CDR3 is 14 residues long. J gave up 0 bases and V 8 bases, and 7 bases lay outside the gene matches. Germline V CDR1 and CDR2: KGHSH, LQKENI. The CDR3 nucleotides read TGTGCCAGCCGCTCTAGCGGAGGCTCCTACGAGCAGTACTTC. Translated: CASRSSGGSYEQYF.

The chain couples TRBV27 to TRBJ2-1, with a weak D call TRBD1 (5 bases). Germline lookup yields CDR1 MNHEY and CDR2 SMNVEV (reference sequence). The V end was cut by 6 bases, the J end by 9 bases, with 21 bases between. The CDR3 sequence is 15 residues long. For the CDR3, the DNA is TGTGCCAGCAGCGAACAACTGACAGCAAATGGTGAGCAGTTCTTC. Residues: CASSEQLTANGEQFF.

The chain is built from TRBV9 and TRBJ1-1, with D possibly TRBD1 on 5 matching bases. The V end lost 4 bases, the J end lost 4 bases, and 14 bases lay between the germline ends. This CDR3 spans 14 amino acids. Germline values: CDR1 SGDLS, CDR2 YYNGEE. The CDR3 DNA reads TGTGCCAGCAGCACCTCCGGGGGTGGCACTGAAGCTTTCTTT. Translation gives CASSTSGGGTEAFF.

The rearrangement uses TRBV30 and TRBJ2-3; D possibly corresponds to TRBD1 (6 bases). Germline V gives CDR1 GTSNPN, CDR2 SVGIG (reference sequence). V was shortened by 5 bases and J by 1 base, with 13 bases between the two germline ends. CDR3 size: 14 residues. The CDR3 here is CAWEPGAGTDTQYF. As DNA, the CDR3 is TGTGCCTGGGAACCAGGGGCCGGCACAGATACGCAGTATTTT.

This chain uses TRBV30 with TRBJ2-1; the D is unclear. Germline V gene data show CDR1 as GTSNPN and CDR2 as SVGIG (reference sequence). This CDR3 is 12 amino acids long. Trimming took off 2 bases at V and 6 bases at J, with 8 bases between the two ends. CDR3 coding DNA: TGTGCCTGGAGTTTCCTTCGCAATGAGCAGTTCTTC. It encodes CAWSFLRNEQFF.

As DNA, the CDR3 is TGTGCCAGCAGCCAAGATCATGGGGACACAGGCTCACCCCTCCACTTT. This translates into CASSQDHGDTGSPLHF. The chain carries TRBV4-2 and TRBJ1-6, with D possibly matching TRBD1 (6 bases). The germline V and J ends were trimmed by 0 bases and 10 bases, with 16 bases remaining between them. The germline gives CDR1 LGHNA, CDR2 YNFKEQ. The CDR3 sequence is 16 residues long.

The CDR3 here is CASSQAQGANTEAFF. The DNA of the CDR3 is TGCGCCAGCAGCCAAGCGCAGGGCGCGAACACTGAAGCTTTCTTT. This chain uses TRBV4-1 with TRBJ1-1, with a weak D call TRBD1 (5 bases). This CDR3 has 15 amino acids. Germline V gives CDR1 MGHRA, CDR2 YSYEKL. Trimming removed 1 base at V and 1 base at J, with 10 bases between.

J is TRBJ2-7 and V is TRBV6-4, with 8 bases fitting TRBD1. CDR3 length: 14 amino acids. Trimming at V came to 6 bases and at J to 3 bases, leaving 7 bases not matched to a gene. Germline CDR1 MRHNA, CDR2 SNTAGT. CDR3 sequence: CASSPGQVLYEQYF. CDR3 bases: TGTGCCAGCAGCCCGGGACAGGTGCTCTACGAGCAGTACTTC.

V is TRBV18 and J is TRBJ1-1; a weak D match, TRBD1 (5 bases). In germline, CDR1 is KGHSH, CDR2 LQKENI. The CDR3 is 14 amino acids. The V and J ends lost 7 bases and 1 base respectively, with 13 bases between them. In nucleotides, the CDR3 is TGTGCCAGCTTCTTGAGCGGGACGAACACTGAAGCTTTCTTT. It is translated as CASFLSGTNTEAFF.

The rearrangement links TRBV9 to TRBJ2-1, with 12 nucleotides matching TRBD2. Germline CDR1 is SGDLS and CDR2 is YYNGEE. After removal of 0 bases from V and 8 bases from J, the junction contained 6 bases not matched to a gene. This CDR3 has 16 amino acids. The CDR3 DNA reads TGTGCCAGCAGCGTAGCTCCTAGCGGGGGGGGATATGAGCAGTTCTTC. Its protein product is CASSVAPSGGGYEQFF.

This clone was seen a few times. The DNA of the CDR3 is TGTGCCAGCAGCCAAGATTACCCGGGAGTATCCTACGAGCAGTACTTC. Encoded protein: CASSQDYPGVSYEQYF. The rearrangement links TRBV4-2 to TRBJ2-7; D might be TRBD2 (6 bases). This CDR3 region has 16 residues. Trimming took off 0 bases at V and 1 base at J, with 13 bases between the two ends. CDR1 and CDR2 (germline): LGHNA, YNFKEQ.

This clone was counted once. This chain connects TRBV19 to TRBJ1-6; no firm D call. Germline V gene sequence: CDR1 LNHDA, CDR2 SQIVND (reference sequence). CDR3 length: 13 residues. The V end lost 3 bases, the J end lost 7 bases, and 7 bases lay between the germline ends. CDR3 nucleotide sequence: TGTGCCAGTAGTATTAGGAGGAATTCACCCCTCCACTTT. It is translated as CASSIRRNSPLHF.

The chain uses TRBV4-2 and TRBJ2-2, with D perhaps TRBD1 (6 bases). CDR3 length: 17 amino acids. Trimming removed 0 bases from V and 6 bases from J, with 17 bases in between. CDR1 and CDR2 (germline): LGHNA, YNFKEQ. This chain's CDR3 is CASSQDMGANGAGELFF. The CDR3, as DNA: TGTGCCAGCAGCCAAGATATGGGGGCCAATGGGGCCGGGGAGCTGTTTTTT.

This chain joins TRBV18 and TRBJ1-1; a weak D match, TRBD1 (5 bases). This CDR3 is 13 amino acids long. Germline-derived CDR1 and CDR2 are KGHSH and LQKENI. V was clipped by 3 bases and J by 1 base, with 6 bases between them. Written as DNA, the CDR3 is TGTGCCAGCTCACCGCAGGGGAACACTGAAGCTTTCTTT. It codes for CASSPQGNTEAFF.

This chain connects TRBV3-1 (or the pseudogene TRBV3-2) to TRBJ1-1; 7 bases are shared with TRBD1. The CDR3 runs 14 residues. V gave up 4 bases and J gave up 5 bases; unmatched junction bases: 7. Germline V CDR1 and CDR2: LGHDT, YNNKEL (reference sequence). Here the CDR3 reads CASSPTGDGTEAFF. The CDR3 DNA reads as TGTGCCAGCAGCCCCACAGGGGATGGAACTGAAGCTTTCTTT.

The CDR3 DNA is TGTGCCAGCAGTCCAACAGGGGCTGGCGAGCAGTACTTC. Amino acid sequence: CASSPTGAGEQYF. The chain combines TRBV28 with TRBJ2-7; 7 nucleotides align to TRBD1. CDR3 length: 13 amino acids. V shed 5 bases, J shed 6 bases, and the junction held 7 bases outside the gene matches. Germline V gene data show CDR1 as MDHEN and CDR2 as SYDVKM.

The table lists this clone with a count of one. The rearrangement uses TRBV2 and TRBJ1-3; 11 bases agree with TRBD1. V lost 10 bases and J lost 4; bases outside the gene matches: 12. Germline lookup yields CDR1 SNHLY and CDR2 FYNNEI. This CDR3 has 16 residues. The CDR3 region is CAIRGGTGGTGNTIYF. As DNA, the CDR3 is TGTGCCATCCGAGGGGGGACAGGGGGAACCGGAAACACCATATATTTT.

The chain has TRBV6-5 and TRBJ1-1; D unresolved. Looked up from germline, CDR1 is MNHEY and CDR2 is SVGAGI. The V end lost 8 bases, the J end lost 4 bases, and 11 bases lay between the germline ends. The CDR3 loop spans 12 amino acids. The CDR3 loop reads CASAAEGTEAFF. CDR3 in DNA: TGTGCCAGCGCGGCGGAGGGCACTGAAGCTTTCTTT.

This clone was counted once. V gene TRBV4-3 combines with J gene TRBJ2-7; a weak D match, TRBD2 (6 bases). The V and J ends lost 0 bases and 2 bases respectively, with 14 bases between them. The germline CDR1 and CDR2 sequences are LGHNA and YSLEER. The CDR3 has 16 residues. The CDR3 spells CASSQERRGAAYEQYF. CDR3 sequence (DNA): TGCGCCAGCAGCCAAGAGAGGCGGGGTGCGGCCTACGAGCAGTACTTC.

The count of this clone is one. The chain uses TRBV7-3 and TRBJ2-6, with D possibly TRBD1 on 5 matching bases. The V and J ends lost 1 base and 2 bases respectively, with 15 bases between them. The CDR3 consists of 18 residues. The germline V gene has CDR1 SGHTA and CDR2 FQGTGA. CDR3 in DNA: TGTGCCAGCAGCTTAAAGGTGCAGGGCGAAGCTGGGGCCAACGTCCTGACTTTC. Translating it yields CASSLKVQGEAGANVLTF.

The CDR3 loop reads CASSQDKSNRANSGANVLTF. CDR3 DNA sequence: TGCGCCAGCAGCCAAGATAAATCTAACAGGGCGAACTCTGGGGCCAACGTCCTGACTTTC. J is TRBJ2-6 and V is TRBV4-3; a possible D gene is TRBD1 (6 bases). Germline lookup yields CDR1 LGHNA and CDR2 YSLEER. V lost 0 bases to trimming and J lost 0 bases, with 18 bases between them. The CDR3 extends over 20 amino acids.